The 19 T cell receptor beta chains in this list originate from one sample, sequenced in a study of cytomegalovirus exposure and HLA in healthy donors (dated by TCRdb to 2017 to 2019). The method behind the library was the immunoSEQ multiplex PCR assay. TCRdb provides this immuneACCESS table in a form limited to in-frame rearrangements. Some clones are lacking; in checked studies, under half of them reflect an unresolved V gene, and why the rest are absent is not known. In all, the sample holds 85,000 to 90,000 clones, and approximately 96% of those were seen once. Less than 0.8% of the sample is held by the ten biggest clonotypes. Input material: PBMCs. All receptors come from a man younger than 30 in good health and CMV-seronegative.

The chain combines TRBV2 with TRBJ1-1; unclear D gene. Germline CDR1 SNHLY, CDR2 FYNNEI. V dropped 3 bases and J dropped 5 bases, with 16 bases sitting between them. The CDR3 totals 15 residues. The chain's CDR3 is CASSDGRSEVTEAFF. CDR3 DNA sequence: TGTGCCAGCAGTGATGGTAGGTCCGAGGTTACTGAAGCTTTCTTT.

The V call is TRBV28, the J call TRBJ2-2; D gene ambiguous. The CDR3 is made up of 17 amino acids. V lost 8 bases and J 4 bases, leaving 23 bases between the germline ends. Germline lookup yields CDR1 MDHEN and CDR2 SYDVKM. The chain's CDR3 is CASSPVDMEPGTGELFF. The CDR3 DNA reads as TGTGCCAGCTCCCCCGTTGATATGGAACCGGGCACCGGGGAGCTGTTTTTT.

This chain connects TRBV18 to TRBJ1-3; D is possibly TRBD1 (6 bases). The CDR3 length is 14 residues. V shed 3 bases and J shed 4 bases, with 10 bases lying between them. Germline lookup yields CDR1 KGHSH and CDR2 LQKENI. The CDR3 DNA follows: TGTGCCAGCTCACCGACCGGACAGGGAAACACCATATATTTT. This sequence encodes CASSPTGQGNTIYF.

V usage is TRBV5-4 and J usage is TRBJ2-3; D might be TRBD2 (5 bases). V was shortened by 4 bases and J by 0 bases, with 15 bases between the two germline ends. CDR1 is SGHNT and CDR2 is YYREEE in the germline V gene (reference sequence). The CDR3 runs to 16 residues. CDR3 nucleotides: TGTGCCAGCAGCGCTTTTTCGGGGTCTAGCACAGATACGCAGTATTTT. It encodes CASSAFSGSSTDTQYF.

V is TRBV27 and J is TRBJ2-5, with TRBD1 matching over 7 bases. Unmatched junction bases numbered 4, after V lost 3 bases and J lost 6 bases. The CDR3 is 13 residues long. CDR1 and CDR2 from the germline V gene are MNHEY and SMNVEV (reference sequence). CDR3 sequence reads: CASSFSGGKTQYF. DNA for the CDR3: TGTGCCAGCAGTTTTTCAGGGGGAAAGACCCAGTACTTC.

The V call is TRBV10-3, the J call TRBJ2-6; D possibly corresponds to TRBD2 (7 bases). Germline CDR1 is ENHRY and CDR2 is SYGVKD. Between the trimmed V and J ends, which lost 3 bases and 0 bases, there was a span of 18 bases. This CDR3 has 19 residues. The CDR3 DNA follows: TGTGCCATCAGTGATGGGGCGGGGGCCATGAGCTCTGGGGCCAACGTCCTGACTTTC. It translates to CAISDGAGAMSSGANVLTF.

With regard to this clone: A read error may produce the germline difference seen at one junction end. The chain employs TRBV6-5 and TRBJ2-7; 7 bases match TRBD1. CDR1 and CDR2 (germline): MNHEY, SVGAGI. The CDR3 has 13 residues. CDR3 coding DNA: TGTGCCAGCAGTTACACAAAGGACAGGAGTGTCGTTTTC. Translation gives CASSYTKDRSVVF.

The rearrangement uses TRBV30 and TRBJ1-2, with D perhaps TRBD1 (6 bases). Trimming took 7 bases from V and 5 from J, leaving 14 bases between them. This CDR3 region has 12 residues. Germline CDR1 is GTSNPN and CDR2 is SVGIG (reference sequence). The CDR3 loop reads CASPRGGYGYTF. CDR3 nucleotides: TGTGCCTCGCCGAGGGGGGGATATGGCTACACCTTC.

V is TRBV6-6 and J is TRBJ2-7; 10 nucleotides align to TRBD1. V was pared by 6 bases and J by 1 base, with 6 bases of the junction left unmatched. The CDR3 consists of 15 residues. CDR1 MNHNY and CDR2 SVGAGI come from the germline V gene (reference sequence). The CDR3 sequence is CASRQTGGSSYEQYF. The DNA for the CDR3 is TGTGCCAGCAGACAGACAGGGGGCTCGTCCTACGAGCAGTACTTC.

This clone was picked up one time. The chain joins TRBV9 to TRBJ2-1, with TRBD2 matching 11 bases. Germline assignment: CDR1 SGDLS and CDR2 YYNGEE. J lost 4 bases, V lost 1 base, and 10 bases had no gene match. CDR3 size: 18 residues. The CDR3, as DNA: TGTGCCAGCAGCGTATCGGGTTCGGGGACTAGCGGATACAATGAGCAGTTCTTC. Amino acid sequence: CASSVSGSGTSGYNEQFF.

This clone was recorded only once. V and J are TRBV6-6 and TRBJ2-2, with 8 bases matching TRBD2. The V gene's germline CDR1 is MNHNY and CDR2 SVGAGI (reference sequence). V shed 11 bases, J shed 4 bases, and the junction held 12 bases outside the gene matches. The CDR3 has 15 residues. CDR3 amino acids: CAGLAGTRGTGELFF. For the CDR3, the DNA is TGTGCCGGCTTAGCGGGAACCCGAGGCACCGGGGAGCTGTTTTTT.

The chain has TRBV27 and TRBJ2-5; TRBD1 matches at 8 bases. CDR3 length: 16 amino acids. Trimming cost V 2 bases and J 5 bases; bases outside gene matches: 10. CDR1 MNHEY and CDR2 SMNVEV come from the germline V gene (reference sequence). CDR3 in DNA: TGTGCCAGCAGTTTAGTAGGACAGGGAAGAGGTGAGACCCAGTACTTC. Its protein is CASSLVGQGRGETQYF.

The V gene is TRBV29-1, the J gene TRBJ2-7, with unresolved D. Germline values: CDR1 SQVTM, CDR2 ANQGSEA. V lost 4 bases, J lost 1 base, and 5 bases lay in between. CDR3 length: 11 residues. The CDR3 region is CSVASSYEQYF. CDR3 bases: TGCAGCGTTGCGAGTTCCTACGAGCAGTACTTC.

J is TRBJ1-5 and V is TRBV10-3, with 9 bases that match TRBD1. The CDR3 is 14 amino acids. The junction had 3 bases not matched to a gene; V was cut back by 2 bases and J by 7 bases. Germline V CDR1 and CDR2: ENHRY, SYGVKD. The CDR3 loop reads CAISEGDRAQPQHF. DNA for the CDR3: TGTGCCATCAGTGAGGGGGACAGGGCGCAGCCCCAGCATTTT.

V gene TRBV6-1 combines with J gene TRBJ2-5; 9 bases are a match to TRBD1. Germline CDR1 MNHNS, CDR2 SASEGT. The CDR3 consists of 15 residues. Unmatched junction bases numbered 8, after V lost 4 bases and J lost 5 bases. CDR3 DNA: TGTGCCAGCAGTGTTACAGGGGGCACGTGGGAGACCCAGTACTTC. Its translation is CASSVTGGTWETQYF.

This CDR3 reads CASILMDEQFF. As DNA, the CDR3 is TGTGCCAGCATCCTAATGGATGAGCAGTTCTTC. J is TRBJ2-1 and V is TRBV2; no clear D. The CDR3 length is 11 residues. Looked up from germline, CDR1 is SNHLY and CDR2 is FYNNEI. Trimming removed 7 bases from V and 8 bases from J, with 9 bases in between. Combining the CDR3 with reference TRBV2 and TRBJ2-1 gives the whole variable domain EPEVTQTPSHQVTQMGQEVILRCVPISNHLYFYWYRQILGQKVEFLVSFYNNEISEKSEIFDDQFSVERPDGSNFTLKIRSTKLEDSAMYFCASILMDEQFFGPGTRLTVL.

The chain recombines TRBV27 with TRBJ1-2, with a possible D match to TRBD1 (5 bases). V was clipped by 2 bases and J by 8 bases, with 12 bases between them. The CDR3 extends over 13 amino acids. The germline gives CDR1 MNHEY, CDR2 SMNVEV (reference sequence). CDR3 bases: TGTGCCAGCAGTTTAGTAGGGGTAGACGGCTACACCTTC. As protein: CASSLVGVDGYTF.

The rearrangement links TRBV2 to TRBJ1-5, with TRBD1 identical over 10 bases. The CDR3 spans 20 residues. Germline lookup yields CDR1 SNHLY and CDR2 FYNNEI. V dropped 4 bases and J dropped 0; count of bases not matched to a gene: 15. The CDR3 here is CASSGGPPGQGIDSNQPQHF. In nucleotides, the CDR3 is TGTGCCAGCAGTGGGGGGCCCCCGGGACAGGGGATCGATAGCAATCAGCCCCAGCATTTT.

This chain links TRBV18 with TRBJ1-2; D perhaps matches TRBD1 (6 bases). V was cut by 5 bases and J by 1 base, with 20 bases left in between. This CDR3 is built from 17 residues. CDR1 is KGHSH, CDR2 LQKENI, per germline. The CDR3 region is CASSNPYREGDNYGYTF. The CDR3, as DNA: TGTGCCAGCTCAAACCCATACAGGGAAGGTGATAACTATGGCTACACCTTC.